The following is a TCR beta chain sequence with its context. Its matching antigen is unknown. The entry originates in a study of blood T cells in healthy people across ages. Findings and limits, study-wide: More naive CD4+ cells and higher diversity marked long-lived donors relative to aged donors.

With a J-beta primer mix and a sample-barcoded 5' primer, a second PCR ran roughly 7 to 11 cycles. MiXCR was run by TCRdb on the 5' RACE reads, yielding one entry per CDR3 protein. Here the sample spans approximately 1,700,000 distinct CDR3 sequences, approximately 40% being singletons. Source material: blood. The origin of this receptor is a human donor in good health.

The CDR3: CASSLITGKLDEQYF. DNA of the CDR3: TGTGCCAGCAGTTTAATCACAGGGAAACTCGACGAGCAGTACTTC. V is TRBV12-3 or TRBV12-4 and J is TRBJ2-7; TRBD1 might be the D (6 bases). V gave up 2 bases and J gave up 5 bases, with 16 bases separating them. The CDR3 totals 15 residues.